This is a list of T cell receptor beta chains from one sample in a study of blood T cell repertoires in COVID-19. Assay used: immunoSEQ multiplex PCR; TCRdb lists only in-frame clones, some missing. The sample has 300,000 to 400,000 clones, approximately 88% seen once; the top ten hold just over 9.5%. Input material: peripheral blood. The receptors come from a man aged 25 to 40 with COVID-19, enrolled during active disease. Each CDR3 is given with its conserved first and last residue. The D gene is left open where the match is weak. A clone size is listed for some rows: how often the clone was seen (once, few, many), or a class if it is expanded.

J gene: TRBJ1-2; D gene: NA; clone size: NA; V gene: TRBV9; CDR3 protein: CASSVEGGIYGYTF
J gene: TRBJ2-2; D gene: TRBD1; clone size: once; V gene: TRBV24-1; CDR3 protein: CATSDPTGQVNTGELFF
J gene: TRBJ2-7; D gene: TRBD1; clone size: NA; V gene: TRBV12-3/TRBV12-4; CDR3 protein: CASSLDRGLYF
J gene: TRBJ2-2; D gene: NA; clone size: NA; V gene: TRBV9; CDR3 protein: CASSVGQNTGELFF
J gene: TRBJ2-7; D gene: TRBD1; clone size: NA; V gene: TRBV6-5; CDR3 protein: CASRLLRTGGFEQYF
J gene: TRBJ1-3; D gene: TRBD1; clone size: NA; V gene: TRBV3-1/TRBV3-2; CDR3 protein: CASSRTGPYGNTIYF
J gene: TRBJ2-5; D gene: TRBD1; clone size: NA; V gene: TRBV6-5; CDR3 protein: CASRRGTGIMETQYF
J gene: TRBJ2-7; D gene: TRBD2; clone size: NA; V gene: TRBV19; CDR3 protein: CASSWREGYEQYF
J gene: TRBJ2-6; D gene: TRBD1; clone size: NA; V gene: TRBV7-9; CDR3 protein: CASSTQTGFSGANVLTF
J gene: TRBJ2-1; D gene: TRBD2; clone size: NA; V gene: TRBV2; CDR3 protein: CASLFIVPAGVPTYNEQFF
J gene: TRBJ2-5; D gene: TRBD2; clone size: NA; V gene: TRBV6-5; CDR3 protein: CASNSGLAGETQYF
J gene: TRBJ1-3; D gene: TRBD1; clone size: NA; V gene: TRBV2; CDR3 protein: CASSGGTGPVGNTIYF
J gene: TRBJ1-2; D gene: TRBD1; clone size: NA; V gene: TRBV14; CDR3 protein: CASSQRDRGRGYTF
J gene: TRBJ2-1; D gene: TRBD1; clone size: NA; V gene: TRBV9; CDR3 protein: CASSVGWGAGGYNEQFF
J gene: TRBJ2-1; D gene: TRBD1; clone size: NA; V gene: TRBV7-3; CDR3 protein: CASSPLTGDHYNEQFF
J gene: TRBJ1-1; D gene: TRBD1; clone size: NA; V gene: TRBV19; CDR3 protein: CASRSGTVTEAFF
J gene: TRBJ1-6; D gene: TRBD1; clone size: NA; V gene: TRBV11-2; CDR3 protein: CASSFIGQGSPLHF
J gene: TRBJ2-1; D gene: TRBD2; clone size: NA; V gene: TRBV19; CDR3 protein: CASSMTSGSYNEQFF
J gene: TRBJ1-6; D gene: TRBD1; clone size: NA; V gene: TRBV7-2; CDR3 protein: CASSLVWGQGSNSPLHF
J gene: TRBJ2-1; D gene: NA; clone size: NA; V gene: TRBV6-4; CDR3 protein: CASETSYNEQFF
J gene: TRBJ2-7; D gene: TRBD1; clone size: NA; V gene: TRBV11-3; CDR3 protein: CASSLGTGPSEQYF
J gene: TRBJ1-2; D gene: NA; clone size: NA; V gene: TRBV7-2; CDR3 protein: CASSTRNYGYTF
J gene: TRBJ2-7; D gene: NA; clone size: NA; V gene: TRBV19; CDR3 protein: CASSMGRPPSYEQYF
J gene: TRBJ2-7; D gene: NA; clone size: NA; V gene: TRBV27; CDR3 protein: CASSLTALGSAYEQYF
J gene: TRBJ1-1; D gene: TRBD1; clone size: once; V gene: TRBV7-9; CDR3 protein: CASIQQGNAEAFF
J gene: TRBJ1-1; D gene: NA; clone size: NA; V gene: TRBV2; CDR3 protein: CASSFSGREAFF
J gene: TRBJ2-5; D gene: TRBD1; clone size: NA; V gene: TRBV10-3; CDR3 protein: CAIRTDRDGETQYF
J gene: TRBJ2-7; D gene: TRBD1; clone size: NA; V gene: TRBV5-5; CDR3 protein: CASSLFGDRGRYEQYF
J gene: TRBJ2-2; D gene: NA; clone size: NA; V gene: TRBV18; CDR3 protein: CASSPTQLSANTGELFF
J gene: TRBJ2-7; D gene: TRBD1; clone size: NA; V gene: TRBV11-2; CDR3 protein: CASSRNVQGREQYF
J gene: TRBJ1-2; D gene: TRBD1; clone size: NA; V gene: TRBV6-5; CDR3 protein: CASRAQGEANYGYTF
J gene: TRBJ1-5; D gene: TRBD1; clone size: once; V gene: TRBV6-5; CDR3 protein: CASRNEGASNQPQHF
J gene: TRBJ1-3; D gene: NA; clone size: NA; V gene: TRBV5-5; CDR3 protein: CASTPVGGASGNTIYF